This is a list of T cell receptor beta chains from one sample in a study of cytotoxic CD8 clonotypes in ibrutinib-treated CLL. The table came from immunoSEQ multiplex PCR; TCRdb's copy has only in-frame clones and leaves some out. Of more than 85,000 clones listed, approximately 77% are singletons. The sample was PBMCs, taken after 24 months of ibrutinib treatment. The receptors stem from a human donor with chronic lymphocytic leukemia. The conserved cysteine and the conserved F or W are not part of the CDR3 here. Fields, in order: J gene, D gene, V gene, CDR3 protein. A D gene is named only where the DNA matches it firmly.

j_gene: TRBJ1-4; d_gene: -; v_gene: TRBV5-1; CDR3aa: ASSDTGATNEKLF
j_gene: TRBJ2-1; d_gene: TRBD2; v_gene: TRBV7-2; CDR3aa: ASSLWTSGSYNEQF
j_gene: TRBJ2-5; d_gene: -; v_gene: TRBV30; CDR3aa: ACGPGGETQY
j_gene: TRBJ2-1; d_gene: TRBD1; v_gene: TRBV27; CDR3aa: ASRQGSYNEQF
j_gene: TRBJ1-4; d_gene: TRBD1; v_gene: TRBV5-1; CDR3aa: ASTPRGQTNEKLF
j_gene: TRBJ2-1; d_gene: TRBD2; v_gene: TRBV19; CDR3aa: ASSPLAGPSNNEQF
j_gene: TRBJ2-4; d_gene: TRBD1; v_gene: TRBV19; CDR3aa: ASSARGSAKNIQY
j_gene: TRBJ2-7; d_gene: -; v_gene: TRBV7-9; CDR3aa: ASSSAYEQY
j_gene: TRBJ2-7; d_gene: TRBD1; v_gene: TRBV28; CDR3aa: ASSGPQGPYEQY
j_gene: TRBJ2-5; d_gene: -; v_gene: TRBV6-6; CDR3aa: ASTSAELRAETQY
j_gene: TRBJ2-7; d_gene: -; v_gene: TRBV9; CDR3aa: ASSTRPSDRLEQY
j_gene: TRBJ2-3; d_gene: TRBD1; v_gene: TRBV6-1; CDR3aa: ASSLRTGETDTQY
j_gene: TRBJ2-7; d_gene: -; v_gene: TRBV9; CDR3aa: ASSPRMDILSYEQY